The present T cell receptor beta chain was sequenced within a study of blood T cell repertoires in COVID-19. Study information: Acute-phase and convalescent COVID-19 samples originated in the United States, Italy and Spain.

Original analysis: Reference gene primer amplification yielded estimated nucleated cell counts. Clones were sequenced by immunoSEQ multiplex PCR, and TCRdb holds only the in-frame ones, with some missing. For V, J and clone size, that table is used; D and trimming come from the DNA. The table lists some 87,000 clones, about 85% of them singletons. V shed 3 bases and J 1 base; nucleotides not matched to a gene: 3. The CDR3 has 14 amino acids. Per the germline V gene, CDR1 is SGHTA and CDR2 is FQGNSA. Sequenced: peripheral blood. The TCR originated in a man older than 75 with active or convalescent COVID-19. This rearrangement joins TRBV7-2 to TRBJ2-7; 7 bases line up with TRBD1. For the CDR3, the DNA is TGTGCCAGCAGCTTCGACAGGGTGTCCTACGAGCAGTACTTC. Its translation is CASSFDRVSYEQYF. The complete variable domain, with remaining parts taken from reference TRBV7-2 and TRBJ2-7, reads GAGVSQSPSNKVTEKGKDVELRCDPISGHTALYWYRQSLGQGLEFLIYFQGNSAPDKSGLPSDRFSAERTGGSVSTLTIQRTQQEDSAVYLCASSFDRVSYEQYFGPGTRLTVT.